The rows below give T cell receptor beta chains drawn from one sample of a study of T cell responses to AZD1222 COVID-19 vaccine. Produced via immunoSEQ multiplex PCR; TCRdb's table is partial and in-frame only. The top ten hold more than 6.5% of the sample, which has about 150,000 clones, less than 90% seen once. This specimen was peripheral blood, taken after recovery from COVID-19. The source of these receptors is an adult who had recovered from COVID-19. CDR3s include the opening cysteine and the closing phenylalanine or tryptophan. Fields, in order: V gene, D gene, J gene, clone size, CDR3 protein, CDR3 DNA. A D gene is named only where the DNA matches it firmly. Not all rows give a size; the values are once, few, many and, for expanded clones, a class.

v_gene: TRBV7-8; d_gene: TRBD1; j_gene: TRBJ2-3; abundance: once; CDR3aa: CASSWHRGDLDTQYF; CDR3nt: TGTGCCAGCAGCTGGCACAGGGGGGACCTGGATACGCAGTATTTT
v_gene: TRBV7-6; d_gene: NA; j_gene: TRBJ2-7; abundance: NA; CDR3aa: CASGGSSYEQYF; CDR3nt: TGTGCCTCGGGCGGCAGCTCCTACGAGCAGTACTTC
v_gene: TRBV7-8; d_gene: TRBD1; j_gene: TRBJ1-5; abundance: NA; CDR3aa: CASSRDRGNQPQHF; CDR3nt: TGTGCCAGCAGCCGAGACAGGGGCAATCAGCCCCAGCATTTT
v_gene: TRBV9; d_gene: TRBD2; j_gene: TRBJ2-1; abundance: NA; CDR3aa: CASSRLAGSYNEQFF; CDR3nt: TGTGCCAGCAGCCGACTAGCGGGGTCCTACAATGAGCAGTTCTTC
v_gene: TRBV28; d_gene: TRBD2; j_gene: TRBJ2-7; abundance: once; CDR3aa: CASTLGGKPYEQYF; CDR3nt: TGTGCCAGCACCTTGGGGGGGAAGCCCTACGAGCAGTACTTC
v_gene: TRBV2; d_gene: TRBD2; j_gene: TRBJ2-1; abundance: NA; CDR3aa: CASSDGTSVYNEQFF; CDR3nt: TGTGCCAGCAGTGATGGGACTAGTGTCTACAATGAGCAGTTCTTC
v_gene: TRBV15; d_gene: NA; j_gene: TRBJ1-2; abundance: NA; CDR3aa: CATSRDRVNYGYTF; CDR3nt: TGTGCCACCAGCAGAGACAGGGTTAACTATGGCTACACCTTC
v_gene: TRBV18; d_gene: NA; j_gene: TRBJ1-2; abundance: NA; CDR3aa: CASSPPPGYAGYTF; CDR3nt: TGTGCCAGCTCACCACCGCCGGGGTATGCTGGCTACACCTTC
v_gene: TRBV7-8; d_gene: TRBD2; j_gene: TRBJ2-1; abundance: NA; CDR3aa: CASSPTSRLAGGEQFF; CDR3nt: TGTGCCAGCAGCCCCACCAGTCGTCTAGCGGGGGGTGAGCAGTTCTTC
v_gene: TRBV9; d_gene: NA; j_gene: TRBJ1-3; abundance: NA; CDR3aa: CASSGGKGWSPGNTIYF; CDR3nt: TGTGCCAGCAGCGGGGGTAAAGGGTGGTCTCCCGGAAACACCATATATTTT
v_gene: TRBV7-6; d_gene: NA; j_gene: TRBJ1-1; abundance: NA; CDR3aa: CASSFLQGEGTEAFF; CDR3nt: TGTGCCAGCAGCTTCTTACAGGGCGAGGGGACTGAAGCTTTCTTT
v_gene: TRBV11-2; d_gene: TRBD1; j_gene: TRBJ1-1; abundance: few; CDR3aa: CASSLTTGTAFF; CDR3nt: TGTGCCAGCAGCCTTACGACAGGGACAGCTTTCTTT
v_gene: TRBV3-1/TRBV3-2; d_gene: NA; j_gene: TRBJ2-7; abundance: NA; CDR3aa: CASSPRTSYSYEQYF; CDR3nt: TGTGCCAGCAGTCCGAGGACTTCCTATTCCTACGAGCAGTACTTC
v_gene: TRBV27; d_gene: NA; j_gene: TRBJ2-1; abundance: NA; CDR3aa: CASSLEGRGQFF; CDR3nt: TGTGCCAGCAGTTTAGAGGGGCGTGGGCAGTTCTTC
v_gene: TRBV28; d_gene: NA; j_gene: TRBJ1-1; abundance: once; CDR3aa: CASTSAGNTMRTEAFF; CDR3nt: TGTGCCAGCACCAGTGCAGGGAACACTATGCGAACTGAAGCTTTCTTT
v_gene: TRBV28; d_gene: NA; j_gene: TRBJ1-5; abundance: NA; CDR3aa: CASTREPHNQPQHF; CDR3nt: TGTGCCAGCACCCGGGAACCTCACAATCAGCCCCAGCATTTT
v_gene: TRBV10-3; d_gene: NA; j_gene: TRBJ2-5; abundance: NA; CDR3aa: CAIRGGEETQYF; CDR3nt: TGTGCCATCAGGGGGGGAGAAGAGACCCAGTACTTC
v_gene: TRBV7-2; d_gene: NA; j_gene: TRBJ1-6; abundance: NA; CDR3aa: CASSARGPPYNSPLHF; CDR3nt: TGTGCCAGCAGTGCGCGAGGGCCGCCCTATAATTCACCCCTCCACTTT
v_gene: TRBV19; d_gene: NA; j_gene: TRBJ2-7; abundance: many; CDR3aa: CASSEEGPWDEQYF; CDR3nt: TGTGCCAGTAGTGAGGAGGGACCTTGGGACGAGCAGTACTTC
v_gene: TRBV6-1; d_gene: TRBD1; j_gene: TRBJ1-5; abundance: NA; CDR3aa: CASSASGQGSNQPQHF; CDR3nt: TGTGCCAGCAGTGCATCGGGACAGGGGAGCAATCAGCCCCAGCATTTT
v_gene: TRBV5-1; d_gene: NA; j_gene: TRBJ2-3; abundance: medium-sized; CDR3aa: CASREGWGTDTQYF; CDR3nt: TGCGCCAGCAGAGAGGGGTGGGGCACAGATACGCAGTATTTT
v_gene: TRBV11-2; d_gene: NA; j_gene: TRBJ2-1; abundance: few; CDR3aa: CASSLSGQKGYNEQFF; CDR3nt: TGTGCCAGCAGCTTATCCGGACAGAAGGGGTACAATGAGCAGTTCTTC
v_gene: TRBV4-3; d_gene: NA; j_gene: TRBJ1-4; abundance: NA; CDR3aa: CASSQGSSATNEKLFF; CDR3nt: TGCGCCAGCAGCCAAGGATCGAGCGCAACTAATGAAAAACTGTTTTTT
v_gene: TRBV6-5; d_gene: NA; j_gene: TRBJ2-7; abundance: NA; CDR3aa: CAILLFRVTTYEQYF; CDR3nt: TGTGCCATCCTCCTTTTCCGGGTAACAACGTACGAGCAGTACTTC
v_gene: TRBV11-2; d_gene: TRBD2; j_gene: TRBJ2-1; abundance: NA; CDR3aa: CASSFRLAGESHNEQFF; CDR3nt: TGTGCCAGCAGCTTTCGTCTTGCGGGAGAAAGCCACAATGAGCAGTTCTTC
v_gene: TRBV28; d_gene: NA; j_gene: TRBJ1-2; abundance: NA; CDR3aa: CASSEVGGQVNYGYTF; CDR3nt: TGTGCCAGCAGTGAGGTCGGGGGACAAGTTAACTATGGCTACACCTTC
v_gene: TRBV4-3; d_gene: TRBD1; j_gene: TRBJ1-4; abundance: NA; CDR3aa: CASSQDGTGTNEKLFF; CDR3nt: TGCGCCAGCAGCCAAGACGGGACAGGGACTAATGAAAAACTGTTTTTT
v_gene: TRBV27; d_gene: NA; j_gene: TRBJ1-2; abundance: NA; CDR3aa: CASSPRDILGYTF; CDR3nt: TGTGCCAGCAGTCCGCGGGATATTTTAGGCTACACCTTC
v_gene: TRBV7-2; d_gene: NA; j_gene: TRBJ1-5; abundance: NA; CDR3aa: CASSTNRGNQPQHF; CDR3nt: TGTGCCAGCAGCACAAACAGGGGCAATCAGCCCCAGCATTTT
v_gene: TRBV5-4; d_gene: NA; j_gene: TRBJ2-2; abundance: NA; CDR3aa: CASSAGGRSWTGELFF; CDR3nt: TGTGCCAGCAGCGCCGGGGGCAGGTCATGGACCGGGGAGCTGTTTTTT
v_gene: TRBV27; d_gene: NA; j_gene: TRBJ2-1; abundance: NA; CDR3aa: CASRPDRKPYNEQFF; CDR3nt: TGTGCCAGCAGACCCGACAGGAAACCTTACAATGAGCAGTTCTTC
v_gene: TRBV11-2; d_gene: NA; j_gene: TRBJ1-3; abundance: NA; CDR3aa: CASSYIRNTIYF; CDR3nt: TGTGCCAGCAGCTATATACGGAACACCATATATTTT
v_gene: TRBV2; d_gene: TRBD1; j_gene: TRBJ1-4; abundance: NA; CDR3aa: CASRRDRGDEKLFF; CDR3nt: TGTGCCAGCCGCCGGGACAGAGGAGATGAAAAACTGTTTTTT
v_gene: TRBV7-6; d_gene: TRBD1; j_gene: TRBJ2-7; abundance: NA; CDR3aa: CASSPGENRGYEQYF; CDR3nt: TGTGCCAGCAGCCCAGGGGAGAACAGGGGTTACGAGCAGTACTTC
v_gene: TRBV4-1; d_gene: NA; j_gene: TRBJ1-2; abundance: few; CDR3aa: CASSLTTEYGYTF; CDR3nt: TGCGCCAGCAGCCTCACGACGGAATATGGCTACACCTTC
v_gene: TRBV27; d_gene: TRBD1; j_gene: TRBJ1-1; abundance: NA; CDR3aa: CASHHRQGGVDTEAFF; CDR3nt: TGTGCCAGCCACCACAGACAGGGTGGGGTAGACACTGAAGCTTTCTTT
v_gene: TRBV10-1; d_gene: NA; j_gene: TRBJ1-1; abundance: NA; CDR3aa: CASSQGQWNTEAFF; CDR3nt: TGCGCCAGCAGTCAGGGGCAGTGGAACACTGAAGCTTTCTTT